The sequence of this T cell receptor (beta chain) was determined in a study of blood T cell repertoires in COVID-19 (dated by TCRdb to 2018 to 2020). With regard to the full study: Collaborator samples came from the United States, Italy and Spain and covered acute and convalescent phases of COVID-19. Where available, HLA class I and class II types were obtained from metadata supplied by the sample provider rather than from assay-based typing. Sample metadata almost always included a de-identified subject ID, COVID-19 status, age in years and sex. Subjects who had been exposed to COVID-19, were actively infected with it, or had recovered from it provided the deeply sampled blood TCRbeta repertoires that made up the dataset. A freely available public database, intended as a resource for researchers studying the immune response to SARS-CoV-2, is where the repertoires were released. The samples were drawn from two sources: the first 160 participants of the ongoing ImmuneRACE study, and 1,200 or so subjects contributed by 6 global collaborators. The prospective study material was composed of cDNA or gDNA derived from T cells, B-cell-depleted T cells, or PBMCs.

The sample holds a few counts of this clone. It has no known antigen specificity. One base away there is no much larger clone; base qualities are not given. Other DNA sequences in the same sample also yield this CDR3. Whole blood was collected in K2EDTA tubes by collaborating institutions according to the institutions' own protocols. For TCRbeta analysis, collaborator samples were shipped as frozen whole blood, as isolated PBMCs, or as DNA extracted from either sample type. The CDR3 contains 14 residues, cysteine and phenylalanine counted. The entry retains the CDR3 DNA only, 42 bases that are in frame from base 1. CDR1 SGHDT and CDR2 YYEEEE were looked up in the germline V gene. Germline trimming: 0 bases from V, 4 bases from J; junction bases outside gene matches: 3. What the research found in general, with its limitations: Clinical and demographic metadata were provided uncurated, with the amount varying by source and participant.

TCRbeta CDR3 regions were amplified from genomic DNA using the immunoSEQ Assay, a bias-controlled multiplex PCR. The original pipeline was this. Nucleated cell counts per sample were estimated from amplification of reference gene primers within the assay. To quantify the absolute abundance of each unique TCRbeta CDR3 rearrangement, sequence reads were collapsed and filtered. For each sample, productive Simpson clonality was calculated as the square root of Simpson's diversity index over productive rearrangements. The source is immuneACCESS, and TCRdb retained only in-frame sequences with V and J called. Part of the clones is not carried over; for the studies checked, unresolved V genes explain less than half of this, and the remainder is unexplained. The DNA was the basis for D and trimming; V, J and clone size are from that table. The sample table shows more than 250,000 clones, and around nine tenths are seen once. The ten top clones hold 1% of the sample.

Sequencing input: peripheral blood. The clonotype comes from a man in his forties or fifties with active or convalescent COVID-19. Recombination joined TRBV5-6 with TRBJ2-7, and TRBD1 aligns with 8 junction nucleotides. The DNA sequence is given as TGTGCCAGCAGCTTGGGACAGGGGCGTTACGAGCAGTACTTC. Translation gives CASSLGQGRYEQYF.